Below, 18 T cell receptor beta chains from the same sample are listed, as sequenced in a study of shared clonotypes between healthy human individuals. Only in-frame clones appear in the TCRdb table, and some are missing; sequencing was by immunoSEQ multiplex PCR. The sample holds about 1.5 million clones, approximately 98% seen once. Input material: naive CD4+ T cells sorted from blood. Subset denoted: CD45RA+ positively selected. The origin of the receptors is a young man in good health.

For this clone: Other DNA sequences within the sample encode an identical CDR3. The chain couples TRBV5-1 to TRBJ2-3, with TRBD1 identical over 7 bases. Germline-derived CDR1 and CDR2 are SGHRS and YFSETQ. Losses at the gene ends were 2 bases for V and 3 bases for J; bases not matched to a gene: 6. This CDR3 comprises 15 residues. The CDR3 nucleotides read TGCGCCAGCAGCTTAGACAGGGCGCGAACAGATACGCAGTATTTT. Translation: CASSLDRARTDTQYF. The entire variable domain, with the rest obtained from reference TRBV5-1 and TRBJ2-3, is as follows: KAGVTQTPRYLIKTRGQQVTLSCSPISGHRSVSWYQQTPGQGLQFLFEYFSETQRNKGNFPGRFSGRQFSNSRSEMNVSTLELGDSALYLCASSLDRARTDTQYFGPGTRLTVL.

The chain employs TRBV7-9 and TRBJ2-1, with D unclear. The CDR3 contains 15 residues. Germline V gene lookup returns CDR1 SEHNR and CDR2 FQNEAQ (reference sequence). With 5 bases removed from V and 3 bases from J, the gap between germline ends came to 14 bases. The DNA of the CDR3 is TGTGCCAGCAGCCCGGTAGGCGCCAACTACAATGAGCAGTTCTTC. Translation: CASSPVGANYNEQFF.

This chain links TRBV10-3 with TRBJ2-1; no clear D. The V gene lost 6 bases and the J gene lost 2 bases, with 8 bases spanning the gap. CDR1 and CDR2 from the germline V gene are ENHRY and SYGVKD. The CDR3 spans 13 residues. CDR3 DNA: TGTGCCATCAGCCACGGGCCCTACAATGAGCAGTTCTTC. Translated: CAISHGPYNEQFF.

V and J are TRBV28 and TRBJ2-5; 7 bases agree with TRBD2. The CDR3 spans 14 residues. Germline V gene data show CDR1 as MDHEN and CDR2 as SYDVKM. The V gene end was trimmed by 5 bases and the J gene end by 1 base; junction bases not matched to a gene: 4. CDR3 sequence: CASSVSGAQETQYF. In nucleotides, the CDR3 is TGTGCCAGCAGTGTGAGCGGGGCCCAAGAGACCCAGTACTTC.

The V call is TRBV7-9, the J call TRBJ2-7; TRBD2 matches at 9 bases. Germline V lookup: CDR1 SEHNR, CDR2 FQNEAQ (reference sequence). V gave up 5 bases and J gave up 7 bases; unmatched junction bases: 15. The CDR3 has 16 amino acids. The CDR3 DNA sequence: TGTGCCAGCAGCCAAAGGGTGGCGGGAGGGCCTCGAGAGCAGTACTTC. This translates into CASSQRVAGGPREQYF.

The genes are TRBV11-2 and TRBJ2-7; no clear D gene. The germline CDR1 and CDR2 sequences are SGHAT and FQNNGV. The CDR3 is made up of 13 amino acids. Trimming left V 1 base short and J 6 bases short, with 10 bases between. The CDR3 bases are TGTGCCAGCAGCTTAGTCTTCGACGGCGAGCAGTACTTC. It yields the protein CASSLVFDGEQYF.

Regarding this clone: Other DNA sequences from this sample encode an identical CDR3 as well. J is TRBJ2-3 and V is TRBV28; D gene ambiguous. In germline, CDR1 is MDHEN, CDR2 SYDVKM. V dropped 2 bases and J dropped 3 bases, with 3 bases sitting between them. This CDR3 contains 12 residues. This chain's CDR3 is CASSLLTDTQYF. CDR3 in DNA: TGTGCCAGCAGTTTACTTACAGATACGCAGTATTTT. The whole variable domain, filled in from reference TRBV28 and TRBJ2-3, reads DVKVTQSSRYLVKRTGEKVFLECVQDMDHENMFWYRQDPGLGLRLIYFSYDVKMKEKGDIPEGYSVSREKKERFSLILESASTNQTSMYLCASSLLTDTQYFGPGTRLTVL.

The chain combines TRBV30 with TRBJ1-5; D remains ambiguous. Trimming shortened V by 0 bases and J by 3 bases, and 6 bases separated the two germline ends. The CDR3 runs 13 residues. Germline V gene sequence: CDR1 GTSNPN, CDR2 SVGIG (reference sequence). The CDR3 nucleotides are TGTGCCTGGAGTGTGGGATACAATCAGCCCCAGCATTTT. Translating it yields CAWSVGYNQPQHF.

The chain recombines TRBV7-9 with TRBJ2-1, with TRBD2 matching over 11 bases. CDR1 is SEHNR, CDR2 FQNEAQ, per germline (reference sequence). J was trimmed by 7 bases and V by 5 bases; bases with no gene match: 7. The CDR3 totals 15 residues. CDR3 residues: CASSGLRTSGNEQFF. CDR3 in DNA: TGTGCCAGCAGCGGGCTCCGGACTAGCGGGAATGAGCAGTTCTTC.

The chain joins TRBV11-2 to TRBJ2-5; tentatively, D is TRBD2 (6 bases). The CDR3 has 14 amino acids. The V gene lost 4 bases and the J gene lost 5 bases, with 14 bases spanning the gap. Per the germline V gene, CDR1 is SGHAT and CDR2 is FQNNGV. CDR3 sequence (DNA): TGTGCCAGCAGCTCGCGATCGGGGAGGGAGACCCAGTACTTC. It yields the protein CASSSRSGRETQYF.

The J gene is TRBJ1-3, the V gene TRBV5-1; the match to TRBD1 covers 7 bases. CDR1 is SGHRS, CDR2 YFSETQ, per germline. The V and J ends lost 0 bases and 0 bases, in that order; junction bases with no gene match: 9. CDR3 size: 18 residues. CDR3 bases: TGCGCCAGCAGCTTGGTTGGTGGACAGGCTCCCTCTGGAAACACCATATATTTT. It is translated as CASSLVGGQAPSGNTIYF.

The CDR3 sequence: CASSPRTGATNTEAFF. The DNA for the CDR3 is TGTGCCAGCAGCCCGAGGACAGGGGCAACGAACACTGAAGCTTTCTTT. The genes are TRBV14 and TRBJ1-1, with 9 positions matching TRBD1. The V gene's germline CDR1 is SGHDN and CDR2 FVKESK. V shed 4 bases, J shed 1 base, and the junction held 7 bases outside the gene matches. The CDR3 consists of 16 residues.

This chain joins TRBV6-6 and TRBJ2-1; D is possibly TRBD2 (6 bases). The CDR3 length is 14 residues. Trimming took 6 bases from V and 8 from J, leaving 17 bases between them. Germline CDR1 MNHNY, CDR2 SVGAGI (reference sequence). CDR3 residues: CASRNRDWSDEQFF. CDR3 sequence (DNA): TGTGCCAGCAGAAACCGGGACTGGAGCGATGAGCAGTTCTTC.

This rearrangement joins TRBV28 to TRBJ1-5; 12 bases fit TRBD1. Germline V gene lookup returns CDR1 MDHEN and CDR2 SYDVKM. V dropped 5 bases and J dropped 5; count of bases not matched to a gene: 10. The CDR3 sequence is 17 residues long. The CDR3 is CASSPGTGGVIDQPQHF. The CDR3 bases are TGTGCCAGCAGTCCTGGGACAGGGGGCGTGATTGATCAGCCCCAGCATTTT.

The J gene is TRBJ2-7, the V gene TRBV5-4; 8 positions agree with TRBD1. The CDR3 has 15 residues. The V gene's germline CDR1 is SGHNT and CDR2 YYREEE (reference sequence). Losses at the gene ends were 3 bases for V and 6 bases for J; bases not matched to a gene: 11. As DNA, the CDR3 is TGTGCCAGCAGCTGGGCTGTGACAGGGGTTAGCGAGCAGTACTTC. Encoded protein: CASSWAVTGVSEQYF. The whole variable domain, filled in from reference TRBV5-4 and TRBJ2-7, reads ETGVTQSPTHLIKTRGQQVTLRCSSQSGHNTVSWYQQALGQGPQFIFQYYREEENGRGNFPPRFSGLQFPNYSSELNVNALELDDSALYLCASSWAVTGVSEQYFGPGTRLTVT.

To note about this clone: Additional DNA sequences in this sample encode the identical CDR3. The genes are TRBV15 and TRBJ2-3; maybe TRBD2 (6 bases). Trimming removed 3 bases from V and 3 bases from J, with 7 bases in between. The CDR3 totals 13 residues. Per germline, CDR1 LNHNV and CDR2 YYDKDF (reference sequence). CDR3 nucleotides: TGTGCCACCAGCAGGGGAGGTACAGATACGCAGTATTTT. Translated: CATSRGGTDTQYF.

V is TRBV5-1 and J is TRBJ1-2; D gene uncertain. This CDR3 has 13 residues. Germline V gene sequence: CDR1 SGHRS, CDR2 YFSETQ. V lost 7 bases and J lost 0, with 10 bases in between. CDR3 loop: CASGEMANYGYTF. The DNA of the CDR3 is TGCGCCAGCGGAGAGATGGCTAACTATGGCTACACCTTC.

The chain links TRBV5-1 to TRBJ1-5, with D maybe TRBD1 (5 bases). This CDR3 spans 13 amino acids. Germline loops: CDR1 SGHRS, CDR2 YFSETQ. The ends were cut back, 0 bases at V and 6 bases at J, with 7 bases in the middle. CDR3 sequence reads: CASSLGGTQPQHF. The CDR3 DNA sequence: TGCGCCAGCAGCTTGGGAGGGACTCAGCCCCAGCATTTT.